A single T cell receptor (beta chain) is shown here with its context. It lacks a known antigen. No much larger clone exists at a distance of one base, and base qualities are not known. These data come from a study of blood T cell repertoires in COVID-19 (TCRdb year 2020). With respect to the entire study: Collaborator samples came from the United States, Italy and Spain and covered acute and convalescent phases of COVID-19. The prospective study material was composed of cDNA or gDNA derived from T cells, B-cell-depleted T cells, or PBMCs. The dataset comprised deeply sampled blood TCRbeta repertoires from subjects exposed to, actively infected with, or recovered from COVID-19. The repertoires were made available in a free public database intended to serve as a resource for research on the immune response to SARS-CoV-2. The samples were drawn from two sources: the first 160 participants of the ongoing ImmuneRACE study, and 1,200 or so subjects contributed by 6 global collaborators. Nearly every sample came with metadata listing a de-identified subject ID, COVID-19 status, age in years and sex. Where HLA class I and class II types were available, the types were taken from metadata supplied by the sample provider, not from assay-based typing. The paper as a whole reports these results and caveats: The amount of clinical and demographic metadata varied by source and participant and was provided uncurated.

The immunoSEQ Assay, a bias-controlled multiplex PCR, was used to amplify TCRbeta CDR3 regions from genomic DNA. Processing in the source paper ran as follows. Nucleated cell counts per sample were estimated from amplification of reference gene primers within the assay. To quantify the absolute abundance of each unique TCRbeta CDR3 rearrangement, sequence reads were collapsed and filtered. Productive Simpson clonality was computed per sample as the square root of Simpson's diversity index over productive rearrangements. TCRdb took this table from immuneACCESS and kept in-frame rearrangements with V and J called. Such tables lack part of the clones; where checked against another copy, unresolved V genes explain under half of the gap, and the rest is unexplained. That table supplies the V and J calls and clone size; D and trimming were determined from the DNA. Within this sample are 110,000 to 150,000 clones, with roughly 82% of them counted one time only. The ten largest clones represent roughly 10% of the sample.

Whole blood was collected in K2EDTA tubes by collaborating institutions according to the institutions' own protocols. For TCRbeta analysis, collaborators shipped samples in one of three forms: frozen whole blood, isolated PBMCs, or DNA extracted from either of those sample types. The CDR3 runs 14 amino acids, cysteine and phenylalanine included. Of all the DNA, just the CDR3 is kept, 42 bases in frame from base 1. V is shortened by 2 bases, J by 2 bases, and the region joining them spans 9 bases. CDR1 SGHTA and CDR2 FQGNSA are derived from the germline V gene. The receptor was derived from a man between 60 and 75 years old with active or convalescent COVID-19. The rearranged chain carries TRBV7-2 and TRBJ1-1; a confident D gene designation cannot be given. Sequences were obtained from peripheral blood. The DNA sequence is TGTGCCAGCAGCTTATTCGGTGTCAACACTGAAGCTTTCTTT. Its translation reads: CASSLFGVNTEAFF.